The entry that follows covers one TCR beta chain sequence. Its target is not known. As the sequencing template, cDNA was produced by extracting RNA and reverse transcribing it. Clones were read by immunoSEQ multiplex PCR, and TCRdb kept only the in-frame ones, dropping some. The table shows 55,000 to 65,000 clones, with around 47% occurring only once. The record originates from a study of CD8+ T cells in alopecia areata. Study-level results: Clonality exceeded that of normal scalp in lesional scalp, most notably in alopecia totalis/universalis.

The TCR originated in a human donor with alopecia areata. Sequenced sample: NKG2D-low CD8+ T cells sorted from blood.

The CDR3 region has the DNA TGTGCCAGCAGCTTATCCGTGACAGGCCGAGGTGGCTACACCTTC. Protein: CASSLSVTGRGGYTF. The chain carries TRBV7-8 and TRBJ1-2, with D perhaps TRBD1 (6 bases). V lost 2 bases to trimming and J lost 7 bases, with 17 bases between them. Germline CDR1 is SGHVS and CDR2 is FQNEAQ. The CDR3 is made up of 15 amino acids.